These 24 T cell receptor beta chains were all obtained from the same sample, sequenced in a study of blood T cell repertoires in COVID-19. Method: immunoSEQ multiplex PCR; TCRdb's copy keeps in-frame clones and lacks some. Seen here are 180,000 or so clones, approximately 81% observed once, and the top ten hold around 13%. The sample comprised peripheral blood. The receptors stem from a woman in her 70s with COVID-19, enrolled during active disease.

The V and J genes are TRBV9 and TRBJ2-1; D is uncertain. The germline V and J ends were trimmed by 3 bases and 4 bases, with 8 bases remaining between them. The CDR3 totals 13 residues. Looked up from germline, CDR1 is SGDLS and CDR2 is YYNGEE. The CDR3 sequence is CASSEAEYNEQFF. CDR3 sequence (DNA): TGTGCCAGCAGCGAGGCGGAGTACAATGAGCAGTTCTTC.

V is TRBV6-5 and J is TRBJ2-3; 7 bases map to TRBD2. Germline CDR1 reads MNHEY; CDR2 reads SVGAGI. The CDR3 extends over 13 amino acids. V lost 6 bases, J lost 3 bases, and 3 bases stayed unmatched. Here the CDR3 DNA reads TGTGCCAGCAGGGGGACTACTACAGATACGCAGTATTTT. It codes for CASRGTTTDTQYF.

There are a few counts of this clone. This chain joins TRBV12-3 or TRBV12-4 and TRBJ1-1; 7 positions match TRBD1. The CDR3 length is 11 residues. Trimming removed 6 bases from V and 8 bases from J; junction bases left unmatched: 3. The CDR3 is CASSRTGEAFF. The CDR3 nucleotides are TGTGCCAGCAGCAGGACAGGAGAAGCTTTCTTT.

The chain is built from TRBV2 and TRBJ1-5; D remains ambiguous. This CDR3 has 14 residues. With 7 bases removed from V and 5 bases from J, the gap between germline ends came to 15 bases. Germline V gene lookup returns CDR1 SNHLY and CDR2 FYNNEI. CDR3 sequence: CASNKGGIYQPQHF. The CDR3, as DNA: TGTGCCAGCAACAAAGGCGGGATTTATCAGCCCCAGCATTTT.

The gene calls are TRBV4-1 and TRBJ1-3; no firm D call. Deletions cut 6 bases from V and 7 bases from J, with 13 bases between. Germline CDR1 is MGHRA and CDR2 is YSYEKL. The CDR3 has 13 amino acids. For the CDR3, the DNA is TGCGCCAGCAGGTCAATAGCGGGGAACACCATATATTTT. This encodes CASRSIAGNTIYF.

The chain combines TRBV18 with TRBJ2-3, with 10 bases aligning to TRBD1. Germline V gives CDR1 KGHSH, CDR2 LQKENI. J gave up 5 bases and V 3 bases, and 5 bases lay outside the gene matches. The length of the CDR3 is 15 residues. CDR3 nucleotides: TGTGCCAGCTCACCTCGGGACAGGGGATTAGATACGCAGTATTTT. Its protein is CASSPRDRGLDTQYF.

The rearrangement uses TRBV6-1 and TRBJ1-2, with D unclear. V lost 3 bases, J lost 4 bases, and 9 bases lay in between. The CDR3 contains 13 residues. Germline values: CDR1 MNHNS, CDR2 SASEGT. CDR3 coding DNA: TGTGCCAGCAGTGAGAGCGTAGCCTATGGCTACACCTTC. This codes for CASSESVAYGYTF.

This chain uses TRBV2 with TRBJ1-6; possible D gene TRBD1, 5 bases. The V gene lost 4 bases and the J gene lost 0 bases, with 13 bases spanning the gap. CDR3 length equals 17 residues. Germline V gene data show CDR1 as SNHLY and CDR2 as FYNNEI. CDR3 sequence (DNA): TGTGCCAGCAGTGGGGGCGCAGGGCACTCCTATAATTCACCCCTCCACTTT. Translated: CASSGGAGHSYNSPLHF.

This clone was seen only a few times. The rearrangement links TRBV2 to TRBJ2-1; the D gene is possibly TRBD2 (5 bases). The V gene lost 7 bases and the J gene lost 8 bases, with 9 bases spanning the gap. This CDR3 is 11 amino acids long. CDR1 is SNHLY, CDR2 FYNNEI, per germline. The CDR3 DNA is TGTGCCAGCACCATGAGGGATGAGCAGTTCTTC. The encoded protein is CASTMRDEQFF.

V is TRBV4-2 and J is TRBJ2-1, with D possibly matching TRBD2 (5 bases). V lost 3 bases, J lost 6 bases, and 6 bases lay in between. Germline CDR1 is LGHNA and CDR2 is YNFKEQ. This CDR3 is 12 amino acids long. CDR3 protein: CASSHGGNEQFF. The CDR3 DNA sequence: TGTGCCAGCAGCCACGGAGGCAATGAGCAGTTCTTC.

V gene TRBV11-2 combines with J gene TRBJ2-3; 9 bases map to TRBD2. CDR3 size: 15 residues. From germline, CDR1 is SGHAT and CDR2 FQNNGV. The V and J ends lost 7 bases and 6 bases, in that order; junction bases with no gene match: 11. The CDR3 DNA is TGTGCCAGCATCGAGGGCGGGAGGGCCTTGGATACGCAGTATTTT. Translation gives CASIEGGRALDTQYF.

The chain uses TRBV7-2 and TRBJ2-3; 7 nucleotides agree with TRBD1. The V segment lost 0 bases and the J segment 2 bases; nucleotides outside the gene matches: 5. The V gene's germline CDR1 is SGHTA and CDR2 FQGNSA. The CDR3 covers 16 residues. The CDR3 sequence is CASSLASGTATDTQYF. The CDR3 DNA reads TGTGCCAGCAGCTTAGCGTCGGGGACAGCCACAGATACGCAGTATTTT.

This rearrangement joins TRBV19 to TRBJ1-1; no clear D gene. This CDR3 comprises 14 residues. Germline-derived CDR1 and CDR2 are LNHDA and SQIVND (reference sequence). Trimming shortened V by 6 bases and J by 3 bases, and 14 bases separated the two germline ends. The CDR3 DNA is TGTGCCAGTAGCCTCAGGCATTTGGACACTGAAGCTTTCTTT. Amino acids: CASSLRHLDTEAFF.

The V and J genes are TRBV2 and TRBJ1-1; D remains ambiguous. The CDR3 spans 13 residues. Germline V gene lookup returns CDR1 SNHLY and CDR2 FYNNEI. V gave up 7 bases and J gave up 0 bases, with 9 bases separating them. In DNA, the CDR3 is TGTGCCAGCAAAAAAGAGTTGAACACTGAAGCTTTCTTT. Translating gives CASKKELNTEAFF.

The chain carries TRBV3-1 (or the pseudogene TRBV3-2) and TRBJ1-2; 7 positions match TRBD1. CDR1 and CDR2 from the germline V gene are LGHDT and YNNKEL (reference sequence). CDR3 length equals 15 residues. Trimming took 4 bases from V and 9 from J; bases not matched to a gene: 14. CDR3 nucleotides: TGTGCCAGCAGCCCTAACCAGGGGGTAGTACTTAGCTACACCTTC. It codes for CASSPNQGVVLSYTF.

The chain is built from TRBV6-5 and TRBJ2-7; 13 bases match TRBD2. This CDR3 is built from 15 residues. V shed 4 bases and J 4 bases; nucleotides not matched to a gene: 4. Per the germline V gene, CDR1 is MNHEY and CDR2 is SVGAGI. The CDR3, as DNA: TGTGCCAGCAGTTCCTTGACTAGCGGGAGGTACGAGCAGTACTTC. It is translated as CASSSLTSGRYEQYF.

The genes are TRBV5-6 and TRBJ2-7; D unresolved. From germline, CDR1 is SGHDT and CDR2 YYEEEE. The CDR3 length is 13 residues. V shed 3 bases and J shed 2 bases, with 9 bases lying between them. CDR3 in DNA: TGTGCCAGCAGCTCACAGACAACCTACGAGCAGTACTTC. It specifies CASSSQTTYEQYF.

The chain uses TRBV30 and TRBJ2-1; the match to TRBD2 covers 9 bases. Trimming cost V 1 base and J 4 bases; bases outside gene matches: 11. The length of the CDR3 is 17 residues. From germline, CDR1 is GTSNPN and CDR2 SVGIG (reference sequence). The CDR3 DNA follows: TGTGCCTGGAGTGACCGAATACTAGCGGGCGGATACAATGAGCAGTTCTTC. It specifies CAWSDRILAGGYNEQFF.

In its sample, this clone was seen a few times. The V gene is TRBV18, the J gene TRBJ1-5; 7 nucleotides agree with TRBD1. This CDR3 contains 17 residues. CDR1 and CDR2 (germline): KGHSH, LQKENI. V dropped 1 base and J dropped 3; count of bases not matched to a gene: 9. CDR3: CASSPLETTGANQPQHF. The CDR3 coding sequence is TGTGCCAGCTCACCACTGGAGACAACAGGGGCCAATCAGCCCCAGCATTTT.

This clone was counted ten times or more. This chain links TRBV5-1 with TRBJ2-2; D not certain. Germline V CDR1 and CDR2: SGHRS, YFSETQ. Trimming stripped 0 bases from V and 5 bases from J, with 8 bases between. There are 14 residues in the CDR3. In DNA, the CDR3 is TGCGCCAGCAGCTTGGGGGCCCAAACCGGGGAGCTGTTTTTT. This gives the protein CASSLGAQTGELFF.

The CDR3 DNA is TGTGCCAGCAGTCCGGGACAGGGAGTAGGAACTACTGAAGCTTTCTTT. This encodes CASSPGQGVGTTEAFF. The chain has TRBV2 and TRBJ1-1, with 9 positions matching TRBD1. Germline V gives CDR1 SNHLY, CDR2 FYNNEI. V shed 5 bases, J shed 5 bases, and the junction held 12 bases outside the gene matches. The CDR3 covers 16 residues.

The gene calls are TRBV5-1 and TRBJ1-1; 7 positions agree with TRBD1. Trimming removed 4 bases from V and 2 bases from J; junction bases left unmatched: 5. This CDR3 contains 14 residues. The germline gives CDR1 SGHRS, CDR2 YFSETQ. The CDR3: CASSVTGINTEAFF. The CDR3 coding sequence is TGCGCCAGCAGCGTGACAGGGATCAACACTGAAGCTTTCTTT. Combining the CDR3 with reference TRBV5-1 and TRBJ1-1 gives the whole variable domain KAGVTQTPRYLIKTRGQQVTLSCSPISGHRSVSWYQQTPGQGLQFLFEYFSETQRNKGNFPGRFSGRQFSNSRSEMNVSTLELGDSALYLCASSVTGINTEAFFGQGTRLTVV.

This clone was picked up many times. The chain uses TRBV5-1 and TRBJ2-7; D is perhaps TRBD1 (6 bases). CDR3 length: 13 amino acids. V gave up 2 bases and J gave up 5 bases, with 11 bases separating them. CDR1 is SGHRS and CDR2 is YFSETQ in the germline V gene. CDR3 DNA: TGCGCCAGCAGCTTAACAGGGACCAACGAGCAGTACTTC. Encoded protein: CASSLTGTNEQYF. The full variable domain, completed using reference TRBV5-1 and TRBJ2-7, is KAGVTQTPRYLIKTRGQQVTLSCSPISGHRSVSWYQQTPGQGLQFLFEYFSETQRNKGNFPGRFSGRQFSNSRSEMNVSTLELGDSALYLCASSLTGTNEQYFGPGTRLTVT.

This clone was recorded once. The junction departs from germline at one end; a sequencing error may be responsible. The chain has TRBV27 and TRBJ1-2; 9 bases map to TRBD1. CDR1 and CDR2 (germline): MNHEY, SMNVEV (reference sequence). CDR3 length equals 13 residues. CDR3 coding DNA: TGTGCCAGCAGTTCTACCGGGACAGGGACCCCTCTCTTC. This encodes CASSSTGTGTPLF.